This T cell receptor beta chain was found in a study of a mutant IDH1 vaccine in newly diagnosed glioma. Looked up from germline, CDR1 is MNHEY and CDR2 is SVGAGI. The CDR3 runs to 12 residues. The V gene lost 5 bases and the J gene lost 11 bases, with 15 bases spanning the gap. Time point reported: week 23, last vaccination. Topical imiquimod was applied with each vaccine dose, which held 300 ug of mutant IDH1 20-mer peptide. New IDH1-mutant, ATRX-lost WHO grade 3 or 4 astrocytomas occurred in donors. TCRdb's copy holds only in-frame clones and misses some; the assay was immunoSEQ multiplex PCR. Here the sample spans 43,000 or so clones, about four fifths being singletons. This clone was found a few times. The antigen is not known.

The sequences come from PBMCs, collected from a glioma patient whose treatment included an IDH1 peptide vaccine. The V gene is TRBV6-5, the J gene TRBJ1-1; no clear D gene. The receptor's source is a woman aged 18-29 years with glioma. Some clones in this sample may be carry-over from other donors' samples. Written as DNA, the CDR3 is TGTGCCAGCAGTCAGGCCGGGGAAAGGGCTTTCTTT. Its translation is CASSQAGERAFF.